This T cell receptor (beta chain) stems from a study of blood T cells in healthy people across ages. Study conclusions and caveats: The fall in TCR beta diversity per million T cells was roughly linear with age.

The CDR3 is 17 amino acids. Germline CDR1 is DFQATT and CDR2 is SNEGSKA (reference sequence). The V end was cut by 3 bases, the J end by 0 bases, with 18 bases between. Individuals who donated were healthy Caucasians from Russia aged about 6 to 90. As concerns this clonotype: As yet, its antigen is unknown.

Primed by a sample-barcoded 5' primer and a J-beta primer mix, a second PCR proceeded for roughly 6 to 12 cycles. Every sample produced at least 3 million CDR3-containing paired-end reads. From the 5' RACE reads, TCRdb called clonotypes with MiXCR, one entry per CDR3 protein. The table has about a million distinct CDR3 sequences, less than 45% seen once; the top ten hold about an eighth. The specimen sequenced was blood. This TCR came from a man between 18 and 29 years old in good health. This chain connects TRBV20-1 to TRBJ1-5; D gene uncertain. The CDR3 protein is CSASEGGSRISNQPQHF. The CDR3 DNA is TGCAGTGCTAGCGAGGGAGGGAGTCGAATTAGCAATCAGCCCCAGCATTTT.